These 25 T cell receptor beta chains were all obtained from the same sample, sequenced in a study of T-cell reconstitution after alpha-beta-depleted transplantation in children. Preparation of the TCRbeta library was carried out with unique molecular identifiers. Using its own MiXCR run on the PCR reads, TCRdb lists one record per CDR3 protein. The table records more than 40,000 distinct CDR3 sequences, 7.5% to 10% of them present only once. The specimen was PBMCs, mostly from graft donor cells, collected 60 days after TCRalphabeta/CD19-depleted stem cell transplant. These receptors all stem from a male patient aged 2-15 years who had a stem cell transplant for chronic granulomatous disease, so the T cells may come from the graft donor.

This clonotype was detected ten times or more. The J gene is TRBJ2-2, the V gene TRBV4-1, with D unclear. The CDR3 totals 16 residues. Germline CDR1 reads MGHRA; CDR2 reads YSYEKL. V lost 1 base and J 1 base, leaving 10 bases between the germline ends. In DNA form, the CDR3 reads TGCGCCAGCAGCCAAGGGGTGGGGTTGAACACCGGGGAGCTGTTTTTT. Translation: CASSQGVGLNTGELFF.

This clonotype has a count of ten or more. V and J are TRBV9 and TRBJ2-7; D unclear. Trimming removed 0 bases at V and 3 bases at J, with 13 bases between. The CDR3 loop spans 15 amino acids. The germline CDR1 and CDR2 sequences are SGDLS and YYNGEE. CDR3 protein: CASSVGPGTLYEQYF. CDR3 nucleotides: TGTGCCAGCAGCGTAGGGCCCGGCACACTCTACGAGCAGTACTTC. Supplemented by reference TRBV9 and TRBJ2-7, the full variable domain reads DSGVTQTPKHLITATGQRVTLRCSPRSGDLSVYWYQQSLDQGLQFLIQYYNGEERAKGNILERFSAQQFPDLHSELNLSSLELGDSALYFCASSVGPGTLYEQYFGPGTRLTVT.

The V and J genes are TRBV7-8 and TRBJ2-5, with TRBD1 matching 9 bases. The V and J ends lost 5 bases and 5 bases, in that order; junction bases with no gene match: 9. Looked up from germline, CDR1 is SGHVS and CDR2 is FQNEAQ. CDR3 length: 15 amino acids. The CDR3 nucleotides read TGTGCCAGCAGCCATATACAGGGGGCTTGGGAGACCCAGTACTTC. Translation: CASSHIQGAWETQYF.

This clonotype showed up many times. The CDR3 nucleotides read TGCGCCAGCAGCTTGCTACCTCAAGGGGGGGAAGGCACAGATACGCAGTATTTT. This translates into CASSLLPQGGEGTDTQYF. V and J are TRBV5-1 and TRBJ2-3, with D maybe TRBD2 (7 bases). The V and J ends lost 1 base and 1 base respectively, with 19 bases between them. This CDR3 comprises 18 residues. Germline CDR1 is SGHRS and CDR2 is YFSETQ. Filled out from reference TRBV5-1 and TRBJ2-3, the complete variable domain reads KAGVTQTPRYLIKTRGQQVTLSCSPISGHRSVSWYQQTPGQGLQFLFEYFSETQRNKGNFPGRFSGRQFSNSRSEMNVSTLELGDSALYLCASSLLPQGGEGTDTQYFGPGTRLTVL.

This clonotype was seen repeatedly, ten times or more. The rearrangement uses TRBV5-1 and TRBJ2-1, with TRBD2 matching over 7 bases. Germline V gene data show CDR1 as SGHRS and CDR2 as YFSETQ. Germline trimming cut 4 bases from V and 8 bases from J; bases unmatched to any gene: 9. The CDR3 has 14 residues. The CDR3 region is CASSLRTSGDEQFF. CDR3 nucleotide sequence: TGCGCCAGCAGCCTGAGGACCAGCGGGGATGAGCAGTTCTTC.

This clonotype appeared a few times. The V call is TRBV24-1, the J call TRBJ2-5; D may be TRBD2 (6 bases). The V end was cut by 12 bases, the J end by 5 bases, with 21 bases between. Germline CDR1 and CDR2: KGHDR and SFDVKD. This CDR3 is built from 14 residues. In nucleotides, the CDR3 is TGTGCCGCCGCTCGGGCCGGGGGTGGGGAGACCCAGTACTTC. It yields the protein CAAARAGGGETQYF.

This clonotype came up many times. This sequence joins TRBV6-1 and TRBJ2-7; TRBD1 matches 7 bases. There are 13 residues in the CDR3. Per germline, CDR1 MNHNS and CDR2 SASEGT. The ends lost 6 bases at V and 2 bases at J; junction bases unmatched: 4. Here the CDR3 reads CASRRQGAYEQYF. CDR3 nucleotide sequence: TGTGCCAGCAGGCGACAGGGTGCCTACGAGCAGTACTTC.

The sample holds many counts of this clonotype. The V call is TRBV11-3, the J call TRBJ2-1, with D possibly TRBD2 on 5 matching bases. The V end was cut by 1 base, the J end by 9 bases, with 16 bases between. This CDR3 has 15 residues. The germline gives CDR1 SGHNT, CDR2 YENEEA. The CDR3 sequence: CASSLGGRAGGEQFF. In DNA, the CDR3 is TGTGCCAGCAGCTTAGGAGGTAGGGCCGGAGGTGAGCAGTTCTTC.

This clonotype appeared many times. J is TRBJ2-1 and V is TRBV4-1, with D perhaps matching TRBD1 or TRBD2 (5 bases each). The CDR3 length is 16 residues. Trimming left V 1 base short and J 5 bases short, with 15 bases between. Germline V gives CDR1 MGHRA, CDR2 YSYEKL. CDR3 sequence (DNA): TGCGCCAGCAGCCAAGTGGGAGCAGGGCTTAACAATGAGCAGTTCTTC. Protein product: CASSQVGAGLNNEQFF.

This clonotype was counted only a few times. This chain joins TRBV20-1 and TRBJ2-7, with TRBD2 matching 7 bases. Germline-derived CDR1 and CDR2 are DFQATT and SNEGSKA (reference sequence). CDR3 length equals 13 residues. V was pared by 1 base and J by 4 bases, with 4 bases of the junction left unmatched. The CDR3 nucleotides read TGCAGTGCTAGAGCGGGAGGTATATACGAGCAGTACTTC. It specifies CSARAGGIYEQYF.

There are many counts of this clonotype. The V call is TRBV2, the J call TRBJ2-7, with 13 nucleotides matching TRBD2. CDR3 size: 14 residues. Germline V gene data show CDR1 as SNHLY and CDR2 as FYNNEI. J was trimmed by 2 bases and V by 7 bases; bases with no gene match: 2. The CDR3 loop is CASNGLAGAYEQYF. CDR3 bases: TGTGCCAGCAACGGACTAGCGGGAGCCTACGAGCAGTACTTC.

The table lists this clonotype with many counts. CDR3 nucleotides: TGTGCCACCAGCTCTGAAGACAGGGGAAGCGATCAGCCCCAGCATTTT. Its translation: CATSSEDRGSDQPQHF. The rearrangement uses TRBV15 and TRBJ1-5; 8 positions agree with TRBD1. V lost 5 bases, J lost 5 bases, and 11 bases stayed unmatched. The CDR3 totals 16 residues. From germline, CDR1 is LNHNV and CDR2 YYDKDF (reference sequence).

Ten or more counts support this clonotype. J is TRBJ1-4 and V is TRBV3-1, with 7 bases matching TRBD1. The V and J ends lost 0 bases and 3 bases, in that order; junction bases with no gene match: 10. The CDR3 is 18 residues long. Germline V lookup: CDR1 LGHDT, CDR2 YNNKEL (reference sequence). DNA for the CDR3: TGTGCCAGCAGCCAAGATTTCCTCGTGACAGGGCCTAATGAAAAACTGTTTTTT. Encoded protein: CASSQDFLVTGPNEKLFF. The full variable domain, rest sourced from reference TRBV3-1 and TRBJ1-4, is DTAVSQTPKYLVTQMGNDKSIKCEQNLGHDTMYWYKQDSKKFLKIMFSYNNKELIINETVPNRFSPKSPDKAHLNLHINSLELGDSAVYFCASSQDFLVTGPNEKLFFGSGTQLSVL.

This clonotype was seen only a few times. The chain combines TRBV6-1 with TRBJ2-7; unclear D gene. The CDR3 has 15 amino acids. V was shortened by 7 bases and J by 0 bases, with 16 bases between the two germline ends. CDR1 is MNHNS and CDR2 is SASEGT in the germline V gene. Here the CDR3 reads CASTLSGWSSYEQYF. The CDR3 DNA sequence: TGTGCCAGCACACTCTCCGGGTGGAGCTCCTACGAGCAGTACTTC.

The table lists this clonotype with many counts. V is TRBV6-5 and J is TRBJ2-3, with 8 bases identical to TRBD1. V gave up 4 bases and J gave up 6 bases; unmatched junction bases: 12. This CDR3 spans 16 amino acids. CDR1 and CDR2 (germline): MNHEY, SVGAGI. The CDR3 spells CASSFGQGLLFDTQYF. The CDR3 bases are TGTGCCAGCAGTTTCGGACAGGGTCTGTTGTTTGATACGCAGTATTTT.

Many counts were recorded for this clonotype. CDR3 in amino acids: CASSLTSGSYEQYF. CDR3 bases: TGTGCCAGCAGCCTTACTAGCGGGAGCTACGAGCAGTACTTC. The gene calls are TRBV7-9 and TRBJ2-7; 11 bases line up with TRBD2. Germline V CDR1 and CDR2: SEHNR, FQNEAQ (reference sequence). The CDR3 runs 14 residues. Trimming removed 5 bases from V and 3 bases from J; junction bases left unmatched: 3.

This clonotype was counted ten times or more. V is TRBV6-2 or TRBV6-3 and J is TRBJ2-7; no definite D call. The CDR3 consists of 12 residues. V dropped 4 bases and J dropped 3 bases, with 7 bases sitting between them. Germline loops: CDR1 MNHEY, CDR2 SVGEGT. CDR3 nucleotides: TGTGCCAGCAGTTTTCGAGGCTACGAGCAGTACTTC. The encoded protein is CASSFRGYEQYF.

This clonotype was seen at least ten times. The chain links TRBV12-3 or TRBV12-4 to TRBJ1-3; D gene uncertain. V was shortened by 6 bases and J by 1 base, with 13 bases between the two germline ends. This CDR3 has 15 residues. The CDR3 spells CASRQPTRSGNTIYF. In DNA, the CDR3 is TGTGCCAGCAGACAACCTACTAGATCTGGAAACACCATATATTTT.

There are many counts of this clonotype. The chain links TRBV29-1 to TRBJ2-6, with 14 bases aligning to TRBD2. Unmatched junction bases numbered 7, after V lost 8 bases and J lost 4 bases. This CDR3 comprises 16 residues. In germline, CDR1 is SQVTM, CDR2 ANQGSEA. The CDR3 DNA reads as TGCAGCACCATGACTAGCGGGAGGGTCGGGGCCAACGTCCTGACTTTC. Translating gives CSTMTSGRVGANVLTF.

This clonotype occurred many times. The CDR3 nucleotides read TGTGCCAGCAGTTTCATGGAGCCCCCCTACGAGCAGTACTTC. It translates to CASSFMEPPYEQYF. The chain links TRBV12-3 or TRBV12-4 to TRBJ2-7; the D is unclear. V lost 3 bases and J 2 bases, leaving 11 bases between the germline ends. The CDR3 is made up of 14 amino acids.

This clonotype was observed a single time. A read error may explain this, as a much larger clone is one base away. The chain carries TRBV6-1 and TRBJ1-2; 8 bases fit TRBD1. This CDR3 comprises 17 residues. From germline, CDR1 is MNHNS and CDR2 SASEGT. V dropped 2 bases and J dropped 0; count of bases not matched to a gene: 8. CDR3 in amino acids: CASSERLQGDPNYGYTF. The CDR3 DNA follows: TGTGCCAGCAGTGAACGGTTACAGGGGGACCCTAACTATGGCTACACCTTC.

This clonotype was counted a few times. The V call is TRBV3-1, the J call TRBJ2-7; possibly TRBD2 for D (5 bases). The CDR3 has 13 amino acids. Germline V gives CDR1 LGHDT, CDR2 YNNKEL (reference sequence). V lost 4 bases and J 3 bases, leaving 10 bases between the germline ends. CDR3 sequence (DNA): TGTGCCAGCAGCCCCCGGGGTGGCTACGAGCAGTACTTC. Amino acids: CASSPRGGYEQYF.

The table lists this clonotype with many counts. This chain joins TRBV6-5 and TRBJ1-5, with D perhaps TRBD1 (5 bases). Germline V CDR1 and CDR2: MNHEY, SVGAGI. Trimming shortened V by 0 bases and J by 12 bases, and 18 bases separated the two germline ends. The CDR3 is 15 residues long. The CDR3 DNA sequence: TGTGCCAGCAGTTACTCGAGCGATCCAGGGAAGGTCCAGCATTTT. Its protein product is CASSYSSDPGKVQHF.

This clonotype has just a few counts. This sequence joins TRBV9 and TRBJ2-2, with D possibly matching TRBD1 (6 bases). Trimming pared 4 bases from V and 5 bases from J, leaving 15 bases between. CDR3 length: 15 amino acids. Germline loops: CDR1 SGDLS, CDR2 YYNGEE. Here the CDR3 reads CASSSTGQFTGELFF. CDR3 sequence (DNA): TGTGCCAGCAGCTCTACGGGACAATTTACCGGGGAGCTGTTTTTT.

This clonotype was counted at least ten times. The chain employs TRBV25-1 and TRBJ1-1; a weak D match, TRBD1 (5 bases). There are 17 residues in the CDR3. V shed 8 bases and J shed 0 bases, with 22 bases lying between them. Germline assignment: CDR1 MGHDK and CDR2 SYGVNS. CDR3 nucleotide sequence: TGTGCCAGCCCAGCTCAGGGATGGTTAGGGATGAACACTGAAGCTTTCTTT. Translating it yields CASPAQGWLGMNTEAFF.